This T cell receptor beta chain was identified during a study of T-cell memory formation after mild COVID-19. V lost 6 bases and J 4 bases, leaving 19 bases between the germline ends. CDR1 and CDR2 from the germline V gene are SGHTA and FQGNSA. The CDR3 spans 16 residues. The TCR alpha and TCR beta cDNA libraries, bearing sample barcodes and UMIs, were generated by 5'RACE using constant-segment primers. TCRdb itself ran the 5' RACE reads through MiXCR, one entry per CDR3 protein. The table has 550,000 to 600,000 distinct CDR3 sequences, roughly 17% seen once. The chain couples TRBV7-2 to TRBJ1-3, with D tentatively TRBD1 (5 bases). Specimen: PBMCs or a T cell subset sorted from them (not recorded which). This receptor was obtained from an adult woman who had mild COVID-19 (a few samples of this study predate the infection). Cell type and time point are not known. The CDR3 sequence is CASSQAPGMRGNTIYF. The CDR3 DNA reads TGTGCCAGCAGTCAAGCACCAGGGATGAGGGGAAACACCATATATTTT.